This T cell receptor (beta chain) was documented in a study of CD8 T cell repertoires and HIV-1 epitope variants. Remarks on this clone: The antigen remains undetermined.

With 6 bases removed from V and 3 bases from J, the gap between germline ends came to 12 bases. Germline CDR1 is MNHNY and CDR2 is SVGAGI (reference sequence). This CDR3 spans 13 amino acids. Clones were sequenced by immunoSEQ multiplex PCR, and TCRdb holds only the in-frame ones, with some missing. The table shows 1,000 or so clones, with less than 70% occurring only once. This clonotype was sampled from a male donor with HIV. The rearrangement joins TRBV6-6 to TRBJ2-7; D could derive from TRBD1 or TRBD2 (5 bases each). The sequencing input was cultured CD8+ T cells derived from PBMCs. The CDR3 sequence is CASRPIGGYEQYF. The CDR3 DNA reads TGTGCCAGCAGACCTATTGGGGGCTACGAGCAGTACTTC.